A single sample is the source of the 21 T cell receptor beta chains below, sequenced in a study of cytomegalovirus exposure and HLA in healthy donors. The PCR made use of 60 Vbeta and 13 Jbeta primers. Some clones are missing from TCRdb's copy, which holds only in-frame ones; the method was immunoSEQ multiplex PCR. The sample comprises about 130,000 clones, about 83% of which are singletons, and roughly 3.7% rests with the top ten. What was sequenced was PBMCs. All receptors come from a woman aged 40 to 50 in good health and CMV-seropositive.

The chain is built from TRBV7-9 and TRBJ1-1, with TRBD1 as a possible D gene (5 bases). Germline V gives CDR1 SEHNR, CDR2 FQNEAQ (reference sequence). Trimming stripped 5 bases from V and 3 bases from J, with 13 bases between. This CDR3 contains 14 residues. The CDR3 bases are TGTGCCAGCAGCAATGGCAGGGCACACACTGAAGCTTTCTTT. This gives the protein CASSNGRAHTEAFF.

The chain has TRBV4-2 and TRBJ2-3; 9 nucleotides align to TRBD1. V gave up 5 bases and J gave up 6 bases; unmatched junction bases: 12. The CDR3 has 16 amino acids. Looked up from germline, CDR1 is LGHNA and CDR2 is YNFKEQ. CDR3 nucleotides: TGTGCCAGCAGCGCTATGGGACAGGGAGGATTGGATACGCAGTATTTT. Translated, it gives CASSAMGQGGLDTQYF.

DNA of the CDR3: TGTGCCAGCAGCCCGGGACTAGCCGCCGGTGAGCAGTTCTTC. It translates to CASSPGLAAGEQFF. The chain links TRBV5-6 to TRBJ2-1; 9 bases line up with TRBD2. The germline V gene encodes CDR1 SGHDT and CDR2 YYEEEE. The CDR3 extends over 14 amino acids. J lost 9 bases, V lost 4 bases, and 8 bases had no gene match.

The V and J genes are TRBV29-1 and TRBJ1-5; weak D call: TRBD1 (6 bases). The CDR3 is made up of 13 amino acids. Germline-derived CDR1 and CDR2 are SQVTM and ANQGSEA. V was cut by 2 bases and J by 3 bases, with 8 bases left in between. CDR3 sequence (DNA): TGCAGCGTTGAATCAGGGGCCAATCAGCCCCAGCATTTT. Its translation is CSVESGANQPQHF.

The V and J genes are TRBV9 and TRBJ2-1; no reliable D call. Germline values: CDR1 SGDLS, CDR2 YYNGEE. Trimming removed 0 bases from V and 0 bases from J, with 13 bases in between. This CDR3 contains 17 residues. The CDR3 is CASSVGDHGFSYNEQFF. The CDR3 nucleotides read TGTGCCAGCAGCGTAGGAGATCACGGTTTCTCCTACAATGAGCAGTTCTTC.

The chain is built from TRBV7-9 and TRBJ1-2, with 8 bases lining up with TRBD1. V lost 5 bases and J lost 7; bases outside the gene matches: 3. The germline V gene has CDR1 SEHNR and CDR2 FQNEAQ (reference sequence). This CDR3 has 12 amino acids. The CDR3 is CASSKGTGGYTF. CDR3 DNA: TGTGCCAGCAGCAAAGGGACAGGTGGCTACACCTTC.

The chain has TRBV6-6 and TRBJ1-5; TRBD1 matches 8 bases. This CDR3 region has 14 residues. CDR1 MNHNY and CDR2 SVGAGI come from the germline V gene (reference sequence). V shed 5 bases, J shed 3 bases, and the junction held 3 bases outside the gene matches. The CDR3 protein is CASSRTGNNQPQHF. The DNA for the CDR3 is TGTGCCAGCAGTAGGACAGGGAACAATCAGCCCCAGCATTTT.

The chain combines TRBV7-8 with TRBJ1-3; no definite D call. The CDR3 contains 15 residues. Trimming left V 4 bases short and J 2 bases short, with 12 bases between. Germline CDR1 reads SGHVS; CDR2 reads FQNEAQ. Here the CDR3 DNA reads TGTGCCAGCAGCTCCCGACAAATCCCTGGAAACACCATATATTTT. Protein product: CASSSRQIPGNTIYF.

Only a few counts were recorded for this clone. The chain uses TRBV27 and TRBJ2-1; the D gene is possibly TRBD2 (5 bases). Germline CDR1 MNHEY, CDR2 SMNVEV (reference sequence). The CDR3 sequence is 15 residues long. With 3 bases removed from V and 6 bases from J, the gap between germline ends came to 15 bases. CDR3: CASSLTPQGGNEQFF. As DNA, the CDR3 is TGTGCCAGCAGTTTGACCCCTCAAGGAGGCAATGAGCAGTTCTTC.

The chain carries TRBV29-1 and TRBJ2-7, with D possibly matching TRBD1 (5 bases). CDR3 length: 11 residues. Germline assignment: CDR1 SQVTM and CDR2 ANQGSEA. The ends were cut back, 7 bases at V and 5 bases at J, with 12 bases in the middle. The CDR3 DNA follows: TGCAGCGCACTGGGGCTGGACGAGCAGTACTTC. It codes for CSALGLDEQYF.

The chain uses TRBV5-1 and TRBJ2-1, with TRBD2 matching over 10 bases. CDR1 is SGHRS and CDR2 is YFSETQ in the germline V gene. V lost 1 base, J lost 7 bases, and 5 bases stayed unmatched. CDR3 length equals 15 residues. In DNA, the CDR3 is TGCGCCAGCAGCTTGACACTAGCGGGAATAAATGAGCAGTTCTTC. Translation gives CASSLTLAGINEQFF.

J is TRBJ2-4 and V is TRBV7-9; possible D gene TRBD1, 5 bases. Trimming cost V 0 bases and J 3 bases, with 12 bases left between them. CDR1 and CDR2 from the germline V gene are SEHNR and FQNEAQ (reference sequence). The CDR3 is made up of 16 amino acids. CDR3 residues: CASSLARDVGKNIQYF. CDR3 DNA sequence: TGTGCCAGCAGCTTAGCCAGGGATGTAGGCAAAAACATTCAGTACTTC.

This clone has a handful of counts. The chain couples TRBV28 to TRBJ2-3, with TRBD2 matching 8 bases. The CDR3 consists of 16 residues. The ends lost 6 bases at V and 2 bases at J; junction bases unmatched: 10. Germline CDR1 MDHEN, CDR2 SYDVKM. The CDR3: CASSRRLAFFTDTQYF. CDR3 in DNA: TGTGCCAGCAGCCGTAGACTAGCGTTCTTCACAGATACGCAGTATTTT.

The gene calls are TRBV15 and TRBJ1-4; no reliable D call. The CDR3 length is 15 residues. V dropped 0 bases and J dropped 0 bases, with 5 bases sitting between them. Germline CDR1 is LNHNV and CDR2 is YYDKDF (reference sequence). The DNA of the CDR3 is TGTGCCACCAGCAGAGATTATGCAACTAATGAAAAACTGTTTTTT. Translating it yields CATSRDYATNEKLFF.

This CDR3 reads CASRTTRQPQETQYF. Here the CDR3 DNA reads TGTGCCAGCAGGACCACCCGACAACCCCAAGAGACCCAGTACTTC. The V call is TRBV28, the J call TRBJ2-5; D uncertain. This CDR3 spans 15 amino acids. V lost 6 bases and J 1 base, leaving 15 bases between the germline ends. The germline gives CDR1 MDHEN, CDR2 SYDVKM. Based on the CDR3 plus reference TRBV28 and TRBJ2-5, the full variable domain is DVKVTQSSRYLVKRTGEKVFLECVQDMDHENMFWYRQDPGLGLRLIYFSYDVKMKEKGDIPEGYSVSREKKERFSLILESASTNQTSMYLCASRTTRQPQETQYFGPGTRLLVL.

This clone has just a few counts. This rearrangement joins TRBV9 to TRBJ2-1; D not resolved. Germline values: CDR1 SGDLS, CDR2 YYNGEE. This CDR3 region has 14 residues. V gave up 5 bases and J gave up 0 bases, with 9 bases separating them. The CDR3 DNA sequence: TGTGCCAGCAGTCGAGATAGCTCCTACAATGAGCAGTTCTTC. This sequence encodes CASSRDSSYNEQFF.

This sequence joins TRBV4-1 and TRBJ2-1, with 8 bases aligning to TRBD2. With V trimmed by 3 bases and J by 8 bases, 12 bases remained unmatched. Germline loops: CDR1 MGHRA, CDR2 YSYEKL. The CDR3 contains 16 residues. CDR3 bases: TGCGCCAGCAGCCAGGGGTTGGGTACTAGCGGTTATGAGCAGTTCTTC. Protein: CASSQGLGTSGYEQFF.

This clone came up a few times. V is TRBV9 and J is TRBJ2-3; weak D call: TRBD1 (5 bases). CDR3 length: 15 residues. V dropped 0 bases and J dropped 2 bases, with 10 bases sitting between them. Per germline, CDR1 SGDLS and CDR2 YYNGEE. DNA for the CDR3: TGTGCCAGCAGCGTAGGGCAGGGAAACACAGATACGCAGTATTTT. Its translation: CASSVGQGNTDTQYF.

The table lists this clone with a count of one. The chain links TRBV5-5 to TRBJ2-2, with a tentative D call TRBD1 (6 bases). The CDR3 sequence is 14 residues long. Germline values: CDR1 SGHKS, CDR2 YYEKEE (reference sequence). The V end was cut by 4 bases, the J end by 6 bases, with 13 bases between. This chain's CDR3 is CASSLTAGAGELFF. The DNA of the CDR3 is TGTGCCAGCAGCCTCACGGCAGGGGCCGGGGAGCTGTTTTTT.

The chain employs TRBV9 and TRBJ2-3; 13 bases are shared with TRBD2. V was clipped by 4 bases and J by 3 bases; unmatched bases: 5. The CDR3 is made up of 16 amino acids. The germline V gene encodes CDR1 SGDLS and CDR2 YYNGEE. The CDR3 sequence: CASSIGTSGATDTQYF. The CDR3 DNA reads TGTGCCAGCAGCATCGGGACTAGCGGGGCGACAGATACGCAGTATTTT.

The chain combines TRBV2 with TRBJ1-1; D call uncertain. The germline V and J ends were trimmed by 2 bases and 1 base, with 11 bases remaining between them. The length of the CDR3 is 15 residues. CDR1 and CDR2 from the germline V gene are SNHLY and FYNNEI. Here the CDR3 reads CASSEIMGRNTEAFF. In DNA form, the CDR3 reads TGTGCCAGCAGTGAAATCATGGGGAGGAACACTGAAGCTTTCTTT.